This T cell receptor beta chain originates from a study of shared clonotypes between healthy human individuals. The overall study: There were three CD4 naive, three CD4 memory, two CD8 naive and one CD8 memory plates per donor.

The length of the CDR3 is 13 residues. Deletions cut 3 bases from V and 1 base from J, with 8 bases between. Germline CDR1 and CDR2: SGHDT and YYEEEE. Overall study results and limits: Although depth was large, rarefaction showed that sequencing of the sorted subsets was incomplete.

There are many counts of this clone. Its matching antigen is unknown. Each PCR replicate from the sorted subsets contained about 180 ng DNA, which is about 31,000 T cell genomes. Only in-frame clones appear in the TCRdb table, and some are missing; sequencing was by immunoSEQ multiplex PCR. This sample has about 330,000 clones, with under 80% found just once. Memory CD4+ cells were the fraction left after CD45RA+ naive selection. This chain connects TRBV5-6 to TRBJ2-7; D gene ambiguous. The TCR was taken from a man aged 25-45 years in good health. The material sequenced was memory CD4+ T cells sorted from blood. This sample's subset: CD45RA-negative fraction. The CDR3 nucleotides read TGTGCCAGCAGCTATCCAACTTCCTACGAGCAGTACTTC. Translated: CASSYPTSYEQYF.